In its sample, the clone carrying this TCR beta chain was seen once. This specimen belongs to a study of shared clonotypes between healthy human individuals. The data were produced by immunoSEQ multiplex PCR, yet TCRdb's version contains in-frame clones alone and is incomplete. This sample has over 400,000 clones, with 60% to 80% found just once. This TCR came from a woman aged 40 to 50 in good health. Some clones in this sample may be carry-over from other donors' samples. The sequenced sample consisted of PBMCs.

For the CDR3, the DNA is TGTGCCAGCAGGCTAGGATCAGGGGAGCAGTACTTC. This translates into CASRLGSGEQYF. The V call is TRBV7-9, the J call TRBJ2-7, with D possibly TRBD1 on 5 matching bases. The CDR3 is made up of 12 amino acids. V lost 6 bases to trimming and J lost 7 bases, with 13 bases between them. Germline V lookup: CDR1 SEHNR, CDR2 FQNEAQ (reference sequence).